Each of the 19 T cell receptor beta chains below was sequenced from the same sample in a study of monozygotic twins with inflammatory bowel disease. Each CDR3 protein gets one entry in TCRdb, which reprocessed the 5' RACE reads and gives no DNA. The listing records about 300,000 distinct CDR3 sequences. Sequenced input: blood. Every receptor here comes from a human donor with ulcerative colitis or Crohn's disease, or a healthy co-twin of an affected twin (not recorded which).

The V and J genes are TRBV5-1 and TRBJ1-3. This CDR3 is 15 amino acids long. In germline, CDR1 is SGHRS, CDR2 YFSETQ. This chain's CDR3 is CASSLAGEAGNTIYF.

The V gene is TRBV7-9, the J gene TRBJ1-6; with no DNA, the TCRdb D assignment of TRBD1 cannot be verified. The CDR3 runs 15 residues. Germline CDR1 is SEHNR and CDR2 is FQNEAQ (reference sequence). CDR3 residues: CASSPPGQGVSPLHF.

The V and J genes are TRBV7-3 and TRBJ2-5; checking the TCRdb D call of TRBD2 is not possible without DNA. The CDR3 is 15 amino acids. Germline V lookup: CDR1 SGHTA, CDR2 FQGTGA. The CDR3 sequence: CASSVSPGRVETQYF.

The CDR3: CASGGVGNTIYF. The rearrangement links TRBV11-2 to TRBJ1-3. The CDR3 is made up of 12 amino acids. CDR1 is SGHAT, CDR2 FQNNGV, per germline.

The chain's CDR3 is CASSLRGQYGDTQYF. V is TRBV12-3 or TRBV12-4 and J is TRBJ2-3; TCRdb calls TRBD1, which cannot be checked without DNA. This CDR3 has 15 amino acids.

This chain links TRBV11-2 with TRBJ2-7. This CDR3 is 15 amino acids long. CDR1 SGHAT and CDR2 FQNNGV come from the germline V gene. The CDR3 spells CASSLDRGRSYEQYF.

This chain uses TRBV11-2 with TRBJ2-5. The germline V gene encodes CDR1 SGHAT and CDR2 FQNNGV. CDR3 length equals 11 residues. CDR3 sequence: CASSPHETQYF.

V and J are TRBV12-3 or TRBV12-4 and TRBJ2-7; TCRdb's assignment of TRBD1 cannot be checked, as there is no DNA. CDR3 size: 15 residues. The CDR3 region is CASSLGQGSYYEQYF.

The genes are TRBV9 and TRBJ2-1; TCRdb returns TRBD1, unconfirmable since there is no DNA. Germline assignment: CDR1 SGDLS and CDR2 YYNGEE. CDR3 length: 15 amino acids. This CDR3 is CASRMTRGRPDEQFF. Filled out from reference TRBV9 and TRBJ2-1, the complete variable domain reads DSGVTQTPKHLITATGQRVTLRCSPRSGDLSVYWYQQSLDQGLQFLIQYYNGEERAKGNILERFSAQQFPDLHSELNLSSLELGDSALYFCASRMTRGRPDEQFFGPGTRLTVL.

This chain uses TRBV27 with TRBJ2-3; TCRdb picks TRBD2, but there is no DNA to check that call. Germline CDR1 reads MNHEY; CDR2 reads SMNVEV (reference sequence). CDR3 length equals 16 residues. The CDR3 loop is CASSLVAGDRTDTQYF.

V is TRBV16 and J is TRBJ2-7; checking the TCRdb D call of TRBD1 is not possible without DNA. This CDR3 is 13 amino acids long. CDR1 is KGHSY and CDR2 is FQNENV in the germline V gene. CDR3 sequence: CASSQGTVYEQYF.

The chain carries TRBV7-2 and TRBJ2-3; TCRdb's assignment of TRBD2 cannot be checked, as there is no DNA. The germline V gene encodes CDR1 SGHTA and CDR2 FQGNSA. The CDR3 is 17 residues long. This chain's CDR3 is CASSLGGTSDVSDTQYF.

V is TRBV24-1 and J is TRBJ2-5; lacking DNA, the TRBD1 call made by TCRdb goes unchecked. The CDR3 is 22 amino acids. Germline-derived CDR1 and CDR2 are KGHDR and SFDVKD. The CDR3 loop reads CATSDLALWDREREQGTETQYF.

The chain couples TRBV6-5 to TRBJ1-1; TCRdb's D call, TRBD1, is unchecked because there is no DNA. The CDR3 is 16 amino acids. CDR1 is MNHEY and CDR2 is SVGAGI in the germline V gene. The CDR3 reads CASSPSRTGGFTEAFF.

The CDR3 spells CASSLELQETQYF. The chain uses TRBV7-2 and TRBJ2-5. The CDR3 contains 13 residues. CDR1 and CDR2 from the germline V gene are SGHTA and FQGNSA.

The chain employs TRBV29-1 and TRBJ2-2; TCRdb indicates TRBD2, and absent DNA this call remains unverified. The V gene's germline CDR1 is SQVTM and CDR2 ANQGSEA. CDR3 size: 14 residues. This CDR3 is CSGLAGGNTGELFF.

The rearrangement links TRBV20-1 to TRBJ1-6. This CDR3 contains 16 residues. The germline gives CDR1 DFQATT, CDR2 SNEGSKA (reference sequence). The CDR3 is CSARGQTSSYNSPLHF.

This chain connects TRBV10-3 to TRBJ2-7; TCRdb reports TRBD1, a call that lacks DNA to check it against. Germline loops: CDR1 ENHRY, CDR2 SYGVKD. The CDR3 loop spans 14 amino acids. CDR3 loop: CAISRGQGAYEQYF.

CDR3 residues: CASSVEGQAPFSYEQYF. V gene TRBV9 combines with J gene TRBJ2-7; TCRdb's D call, TRBD1, is unchecked because there is no DNA. CDR3 length: 17 amino acids. Germline CDR1 and CDR2: SGDLS and YYNGEE.